Below, 23 T cell receptor beta chains from the same sample are listed, as sequenced in a study of radiotherapy plus CTLA-4 blockade in lung cancer. The protocol was immunoSEQ multiplex PCR, while the TCRdb copy is restricted to in-frame clones and leaves out a portion. The repertoire consists of roughly 120,000 clones, with about 83% occurring once and the leading ten covering over 4%. Sample: peripheral blood, taken from a patient treated with radiotherapy plus ipilimumab. All receptors derive from a human donor with non-small cell lung cancer who had a partial response to radiotherapy plus ipilimumab.

This clone was counted a single time. This chain connects TRBV28 to TRBJ2-7, with D possibly TRBD1 on 6 matching bases. Germline V CDR1 and CDR2: MDHEN, SYDVKM. The CDR3 is made up of 16 amino acids. V was clipped by 4 bases and J by 2 bases, with 18 bases between them. CDR3 bases: TGTGCCAGCAGTTCCATCCGGGACATGACGGCCTACGAGCAGTACTTC. Translating gives CASSSIRDMTAYEQYF.

The chain is built from TRBV6-5 and TRBJ1-2; D ambiguous. The germline V and J ends were trimmed by 8 bases and 5 bases, with 12 bases remaining between them. This CDR3 region has 12 residues. The germline V gene encodes CDR1 MNHEY and CDR2 SVGAGI. The CDR3 loop reads CASSERRYGYTF. The CDR3 DNA sequence: TGTGCCAGCTCGGAGAGGAGGTATGGCTACACCTTC.

The chain employs TRBV5-6 and TRBJ2-2; TRBD2 is a possible D gene (5 bases). Trimming cost V 1 base and J 7 bases, with 14 bases left between them. The length of the CDR3 is 15 residues. Germline assignment: CDR1 SGHDT and CDR2 YYEEEE. In DNA, the CDR3 is TGTGCCAGCAGCTTGCGCGGACTCTTATTCGGGGAGCTGTTTTTT. It codes for CASSLRGLLFGELFF.

The chain recombines TRBV2 with TRBJ1-2; no clear D gene. The CDR3 spans 14 residues. CDR1 is SNHLY, CDR2 FYNNEI, per germline. V was cut by 7 bases and J by 7 bases, with 19 bases left in between. CDR3 amino acids: CASILESSGGGYTF. The CDR3 nucleotides are TGTGCCAGCATTCTAGAGTCCTCTGGCGGTGGCTACACCTTC.

This chain links TRBV6-1 with TRBJ2-5, with D possibly TRBD1 on 5 matching bases. Germline lookup yields CDR1 MNHNS and CDR2 SASEGT. V was clipped by 7 bases and J by 2 bases, with 17 bases between them. The CDR3 sequence is 15 residues long. The CDR3 coding sequence is TGTGCCAGCAACCCCAGTTTGACAGTACAAGAGACCCAGTACTTC. It encodes CASNPSLTVQETQYF.

The chain uses TRBV19 and TRBJ2-2; D remains ambiguous. V gave up 3 bases and J gave up 1 base, with 9 bases separating them. The CDR3 extends over 15 amino acids. Germline V CDR1 and CDR2: LNHDA, SQIVND (reference sequence). The CDR3 is CASSISSGNTGELFF. CDR3 in DNA: TGTGCCAGTAGTATCTCGTCAGGGAACACCGGGGAGCTGTTTTTT. The full variable domain, its missing parts supplied by reference TRBV19 and TRBJ2-2, is DGGITQSPKYLFRKEGQNVTLSCEQNLNHDAMYWYRQDPGQGLRLIYYSQIVNDFQKGDIAEGYSVSREKKESFPLTVTSAQKNPTAFYLCASSISSGNTGELFFGEGSRLTVL.

Notes on this clone: The sample has other DNA sequences that encode this CDR3 too. The chain's CDR3 is CASSPWRGLAGPVALTDTQYF. CDR3 bases: TGTGCCAGCAGTCCCTGGCGTGGACTAGCGGGACCCGTCGCTCTCACAGATACGCAGTATTTT. This rearrangement joins TRBV27 to TRBJ2-3; 12 nucleotides match TRBD2. The V and J ends lost 5 bases and 2 bases, in that order; junction bases with no gene match: 20. This CDR3 is built from 21 residues. CDR1 is MNHEY, CDR2 SMNVEV, per germline (reference sequence).

The gene calls are TRBV5-4 and TRBJ1-2, with 8 bases that match TRBD1. Unmatched junction bases numbered 9, after V lost 4 bases and J lost 4 bases. The CDR3 has 15 amino acids. CDR1 is SGHNT, CDR2 YYREEE, per germline (reference sequence). The CDR3 is CASSPGQGEGYGYTF. The DNA of the CDR3 is TGTGCCAGCAGCCCTGGACAGGGCGAGGGCTATGGCTACACCTTC.

This clone appeared once. The J gene is TRBJ2-3, the V gene TRBV4-2; 8 bases align to TRBD2. CDR1 LGHNA and CDR2 YNFKEQ come from the germline V gene. J gave up 7 bases and V 8 bases, and 5 bases lay outside the gene matches. CDR3 size: 12 residues. CDR3 sequence (DNA): TGTGCCAGCCGCGGGGGGCGCAATACGCAGTATTTT. Protein sequence: CASRGGRNTQYF.

The chain couples TRBV18 to TRBJ1-2, with D unresolved. Germline V gene data show CDR1 as KGHSH and CDR2 as LQKENI. CDR3 size: 13 residues. Trimming removed 4 bases from V and 1 base from J, with 7 bases in between. The CDR3 here is CASSRANNYGYTF. CDR3 nucleotide sequence: TGTGCCAGCTCACGTGCGAATAACTATGGCTACACCTTC.

This clone was observed once. CDR3 in amino acids: CASRPWGRSLNTEAFF. The CDR3 DNA reads as TGTGCCAGCAGGCCTTGGGGGCGCTCCCTGAACACTGAAGCTTTCTTT. This chain links TRBV28 with TRBJ1-1; D perhaps matches TRBD1 (6 bases). Germline V gives CDR1 MDHEN, CDR2 SYDVKM. There are 16 residues in the CDR3. Between the trimmed V and J ends, which lost 6 bases and 0 bases, there was a span of 17 bases.

This chain joins TRBV7-2 and TRBJ1-3; perhaps TRBD1 as D (6 bases). Trimming pared 1 base from V and 0 bases from J, leaving 7 bases between. This CDR3 is 15 amino acids long. CDR1 is SGHTA and CDR2 is FQGNSA in the germline V gene. Written as DNA, the CDR3 is TGTGCCAGCAGCTTAGAGGGGGACTCTGGAAACACCATATATTTT. Its translation is CASSLEGDSGNTIYF.

The V gene is TRBV5-5, the J gene TRBJ1-1; TRBD1 might be the D (5 bases). V was shortened by 2 bases and J by 4 bases, with 12 bases between the two germline ends. CDR3 length equals 14 residues. CDR1 is SGHKS, CDR2 YYEKEE, per germline (reference sequence). In DNA form, the CDR3 reads TGTGCCAGCAGCTTAGGGGAAGGTGGCACTGAAGCTTTCTTT. This gives the protein CASSLGEGGTEAFF.

This clone was counted once. The chain carries TRBV13 and TRBJ2-2; D unresolved. CDR1 is PRHDT, CDR2 FYEKMQ, per germline (reference sequence). With 0 bases removed from V and 1 base from J, the gap between germline ends came to 6 bases. This CDR3 has 15 residues. The CDR3 DNA sequence: TGTGCCAGCAGCTTAGGGACACAGAACACCGGGGAGCTGTTTTTT. It codes for CASSLGTQNTGELFF.

The chain has TRBV11-2 and TRBJ2-5; TRBD1 matches at 8 bases. With 1 base clipped from V and 1 base from J, the junction kept 5 bases outside the gene matches. Germline values: CDR1 SGHAT, CDR2 FQNNGV. The CDR3 runs 16 residues. In nucleotides, the CDR3 is TGTGCCAGCAGCTTAGGACAGGGGCTTTCCCAAGAGACCCAGTACTTC. This sequence encodes CASSLGQGLSQETQYF.

The chain uses TRBV6-1 and TRBJ1-1; no clear D gene. Germline values: CDR1 MNHNS, CDR2 SASEGT. This CDR3 spans 14 amino acids. V was shortened by 3 bases and J by 2 bases, with 10 bases between the two germline ends. The DNA of the CDR3 is TGTGCCAGCAGTGAGGTCCAGGCTAACACTGAAGCTTTCTTT. Translating gives CASSEVQANTEAFF.

Written as DNA, the CDR3 is TGTGCCAGCAGTCGGGGACTTAATGAAAAACTGTTTTTT. Its protein product is CASSRGLNEKLFF. V and J are TRBV5-5 and TRBJ1-4, with D possibly being TRBD1 (5 bases). CDR1 is SGHKS, CDR2 YYEKEE, per germline (reference sequence). This CDR3 has 13 residues. The V gene lost 5 bases and the J gene lost 4 bases, with 9 bases spanning the gap.

The chain couples TRBV19 to TRBJ1-1, with TRBD1 as a possible D gene (6 bases). CDR1 and CDR2 from the germline V gene are LNHDA and SQIVND (reference sequence). Trimming took 0 bases from V and 5 from J, leaving 13 bases between them. The CDR3 contains 15 residues. The chain's CDR3 is CASSIDGQFVTEAFF. The CDR3 DNA reads TGTGCCAGTAGTATAGATGGACAGTTTGTTACTGAAGCTTTCTTT.

The chain is built from TRBV12-5 and TRBJ1-2, with a weak D call TRBD1 (5 bases). The CDR3 is 16 residues long. V was pared by 1 base and J by 5 bases, with 17 bases between. The germline gives CDR1 LGHNT, CDR2 FRNRAP. The CDR3 DNA reads TGTGCTAGTGGTTTGGACGGGGGGATAGAGGGTTATGGCTACACCTTC. This codes for CASGLDGGIEGYGYTF.

The V call is TRBV5-4, the J call TRBJ2-5; D remains ambiguous. The CDR3 is 14 residues long. Trimming pared 2 bases from V and 1 base from J, leaving 9 bases between. The germline V gene encodes CDR1 SGHNT and CDR2 YYREEE (reference sequence). CDR3: CASSFPGSQETQYF. The CDR3 region has the DNA TGTGCCAGCAGCTTTCCGGGTTCCCAAGAGACCCAGTACTTC.

Only a few counts were recorded for this clone. The genes are TRBV6-5 and TRBJ1-3, with a weak D call TRBD1 (6 bases). This CDR3 is 15 amino acids long. Germline assignment: CDR1 MNHEY and CDR2 SVGAGI. V lost 7 bases and J lost 0, with 13 bases in between. The CDR3 sequence is CASKRDTGSGNTIYF. The CDR3 coding sequence is TGTGCCAGCAAACGGGACACCGGCTCTGGAAACACCATATATTTT.

The chain uses TRBV5-1 and TRBJ2-1, with a weak D call TRBD2 (5 bases). Germline V CDR1 and CDR2: SGHRS, YFSETQ. The ends were cut back, 1 base at V and 5 bases at J, with 10 bases in the middle. The CDR3 has 14 residues. CDR3 sequence reads: CASSLLPGDNEQFF. The CDR3 DNA reads as TGCGCCAGCAGCTTGCTCCCCGGGGACAATGAGCAGTTCTTC.

This clone was recorded once. The V call is TRBV5-5, the J call TRBJ1-2; weak D call: TRBD1 (5 bases). The CDR3 has 13 amino acids. Trimming took off 4 bases at V and 6 bases at J, with 13 bases between the two ends. Germline-derived CDR1 and CDR2 are SGHKS and YYEKEE (reference sequence). The CDR3 DNA follows: TGTGCCAGCAGCCAGGGTGTAAAGGATGGCTACACCTTC. It encodes CASSQGVKDGYTF.